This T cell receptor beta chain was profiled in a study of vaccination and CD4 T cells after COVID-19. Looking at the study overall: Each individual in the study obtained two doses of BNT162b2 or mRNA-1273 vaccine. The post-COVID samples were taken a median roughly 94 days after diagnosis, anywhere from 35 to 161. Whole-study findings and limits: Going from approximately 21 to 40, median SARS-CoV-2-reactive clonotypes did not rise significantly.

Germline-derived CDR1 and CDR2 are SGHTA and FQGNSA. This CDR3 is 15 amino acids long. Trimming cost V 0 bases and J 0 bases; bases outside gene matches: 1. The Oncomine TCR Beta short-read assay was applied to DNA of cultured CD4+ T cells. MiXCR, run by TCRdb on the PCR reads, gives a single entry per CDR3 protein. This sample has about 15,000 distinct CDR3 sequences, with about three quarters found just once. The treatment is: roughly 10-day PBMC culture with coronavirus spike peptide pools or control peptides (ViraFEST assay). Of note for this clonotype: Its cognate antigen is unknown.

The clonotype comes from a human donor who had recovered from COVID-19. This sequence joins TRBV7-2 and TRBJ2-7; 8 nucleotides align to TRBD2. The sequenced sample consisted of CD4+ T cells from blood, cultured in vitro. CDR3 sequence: CASSLASGSSYEQYF. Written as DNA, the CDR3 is TGTGCCAGCAGCTTAGCGAGCGGGAGCTCCTACGAGCAGTACTTC.